These 21 T cell receptor beta chains originate from one sample sequenced in a study of OX40 agonist ivuxolimab in advanced cancers. Measured with immunoSEQ multiplex PCR; TCRdb has only the in-frame clones, and not every one. The table includes around 97,000 clones, 70% to 90% detected once. This specimen consisted of CD4+ or CD8+ T cells sorted from blood, obtained in a trial of the OX40 agonist ivuxolimab. All receptors derive from an adult with an advanced solid tumor such as melanoma, head and neck, liver or kidney cancer.

Remarks on this clone: Other DNA sequences in the same sample also yield this CDR3. This chain connects TRBV20-1 to TRBJ2-7; no clear D. V was shortened by 2 bases and J by 4 bases, with 6 bases between the two germline ends. The V gene's germline CDR1 is DFQATT and CDR2 SNEGSKA (reference sequence). The CDR3 runs 11 residues. As DNA, the CDR3 is TGCAGTGCTAGATTGGAGTACGAGCAGTACTTC. Protein product: CSARLEYEQYF.

This chain connects TRBV7-8 to TRBJ2-1; D uncertain. The V gene lost 3 bases and the J gene lost 1 base, with 7 bases spanning the gap. This CDR3 contains 14 residues. In germline, CDR1 is SGHVS, CDR2 FQNEAQ. The CDR3 DNA is TGTGCCAGCAGCTTGGGTCAGTCCTACAATGAGCAGTTCTTC. Translated: CASSLGQSYNEQFF.

This clone was counted ten times or more. The chain is built from TRBV27 and TRBJ2-7, with D perhaps TRBD2 (5 bases). The CDR3 is made up of 13 amino acids. The germline gives CDR1 MNHEY, CDR2 SMNVEV (reference sequence). V lost 7 bases and J 2 bases, leaving 12 bases between the germline ends. CDR3 residues: CASMERYTYEQYF. In DNA form, the CDR3 reads TGTGCCAGCATGGAGCGGTATACCTACGAGCAGTACTTC.

The chain is built from TRBV7-2 and TRBJ2-1; 9 bases map to TRBD1. The V and J ends lost 0 bases and 2 bases, in that order; junction bases with no gene match: 2. Germline assignment: CDR1 SGHTA and CDR2 FQGNSA. This CDR3 has 16 residues. CDR3 nucleotide sequence: TGTGCCAGCAGCTTAGCTTGGACAGGGGCCTACAATGAGCAGTTCTTC. This encodes CASSLAWTGAYNEQFF. Drawing the rest from reference TRBV7-2 and TRBJ2-1, the complete variable domain is GAGVSQSPSNKVTEKGKDVELRCDPISGHTALYWYRQSLGQGLEFLIYFQGNSAPDKSGLPSDRFSAERTGGSVSTLTIQRTQQEDSAVYLCASSLAWTGAYNEQFFGPGTRLTVL.

This clone is a singleton in its sample. The rearrangement joins TRBV5-1 to TRBJ1-1, with D possibly matching TRBD1 (6 bases). Trimming took off 5 bases at V and 4 bases at J, with 12 bases between the two ends. This CDR3 contains 13 residues. Germline loops: CDR1 SGHRS, CDR2 YFSETQ. In DNA form, the CDR3 reads TGCGCCAGCAGTTACCAAGGGGGCACTGAAGCTTTCTTT. Protein sequence: CASSYQGGTEAFF.

The gene calls are TRBV14 and TRBJ1-1; D remains ambiguous. V dropped 2 bases and J dropped 2 bases, with 6 bases sitting between them. The CDR3 runs 13 residues. Germline CDR1 reads SGHDN; CDR2 reads FVKESK. CDR3 protein: CASSQTLNTEAFF. The CDR3 DNA reads as TGTGCCAGCAGCCAAACGCTCAACACTGAAGCTTTCTTT. Complete variable domain (other parts from reference TRBV14 and TRBJ1-1): EAGVTQFPSHSVIEKGQTVTLRCDPISGHDNLYWYRRVMGKEIKFLLHFVKESKQDESGMPNNRFLAERTGGTYSTLKVQPAELEDSGVYFCASSQTLNTEAFFGQGTRLTVV.

The genes are TRBV7-8 and TRBJ2-7; unclear D gene. Per germline, CDR1 SGHVS and CDR2 FQNEAQ. Trimming left V 1 base short and J 0 bases short, with 10 bases between. The CDR3 sequence is 15 residues long. The DNA for the CDR3 is TGTGCCAGCAGCTTAGGAGGAGCGAGCTCCTACGAGCAGTACTTC. Protein product: CASSLGGASSYEQYF.

This clone was counted a single time. The genes are TRBV30 and TRBJ2-5, with 8 positions matching TRBD2. Germline lookup yields CDR1 GTSNPN and CDR2 SVGIG (reference sequence). This CDR3 comprises 14 residues. V gave up 5 bases and J gave up 6 bases; unmatched junction bases: 11. CDR3 DNA: TGTGCCTGGGCGATAGCGGGACTGTTACAGACCCAGTACTTC. Its protein is CAWAIAGLLQTQYF. The full variable domain, completed using reference TRBV30 and TRBJ2-5, is SQTIHQWPATLVQPVGSPLSLECTVEGTSNPNLYWYRQAAGRGLQLLFYSVGIGQISSEVPQNLSASRPQDRQFILSSKKLLLSDSGFYLCAWAIAGLLQTQYFGPGTRLLVL.

The chain combines TRBV10-3 with TRBJ1-3; D unresolved. V was cut by 10 bases and J by 4 bases, with 8 bases left in between. Germline V gives CDR1 ENHRY, CDR2 SYGVKD. The CDR3 contains 11 residues. The CDR3 loop is CATLEGNTIYF. The DNA for the CDR3 is TGTGCCACTCTGGAAGGAAACACCATATATTTT.

In this sample, this clone turned up a few times. The chain couples TRBV19 to TRBJ2-7, with TRBD1 as a possible D gene (6 bases). CDR3 length: 13 residues. Trimming stripped 5 bases from V and 3 bases from J, with 11 bases between. Germline-derived CDR1 and CDR2 are LNHDA and SQIVND (reference sequence). CDR3: CASSPDRSYEQYF. The DNA of the CDR3 is TGTGCCAGTAGTCCCGACAGGAGCTACGAGCAGTACTTC.

The CDR3 here is CASSTLYSTDTQYF. The DNA of the CDR3 is TGTGCCAGTAGTACCCTATATAGCACAGATACGCAGTATTTT. The genes are TRBV19 and TRBJ2-3, with D hard to call. Trimming removed 4 bases at V and 0 bases at J, with 8 bases between. Germline V gene sequence: CDR1 LNHDA, CDR2 SQIVND (reference sequence). CDR3 size: 14 residues. The full variable domain, its missing parts supplied by reference TRBV19 and TRBJ2-3, is DGGITQSPKYLFRKEGQNVTLSCEQNLNHDAMYWYRQDPGQGLRLIYYSQIVNDFQKGDIAEGYSVSREKKESFPLTVTSAQKNPTAFYLCASSTLYSTDTQYFGPGTRLTVL.

This chain connects TRBV5-8 to TRBJ2-1; 11 bases fit TRBD1. The CDR3 contains 17 residues. The V segment lost 0 bases and the J segment 3 bases; nucleotides outside the gene matches: 5. Germline CDR1 reads SGHTS; CDR2 reads YDEGEE. The CDR3 protein is CASSLAYGTGGYNEQFF. The CDR3 region has the DNA TGTGCCAGCAGCTTGGCCTACGGGACAGGGGGCTACAATGAGCAGTTCTTC.

This clone occurred a few times. This sequence joins TRBV30 and TRBJ1-4; D call uncertain. Looked up from germline, CDR1 is GTSNPN and CDR2 is SVGIG (reference sequence). The CDR3 length is 14 residues. Trimming removed 4 bases at V and 4 bases at J, with 13 bases between. CDR3 nucleotides: TGTGCCTGGAAGAGAGGTGGTTTTAATGAAAAACTGTTTTTT. Protein product: CAWKRGGFNEKLFF. Supplemented by reference TRBV30 and TRBJ1-4, the full variable domain reads SQTIHQWPATLVQPVGSPLSLECTVEGTSNPNLYWYRQAAGRGLQLLFYSVGIGQISSEVPQNLSASRPQDRQFILSSKKLLLSDSGFYLCAWKRGGFNEKLFFGSGTQLSVL.

CDR3 region: CASSWGSIYNEQFF. The CDR3 region has the DNA TGCGCCAGCAGCTGGGGGTCGATCTACAATGAGCAGTTCTTC. This rearrangement joins TRBV5-1 to TRBJ2-1; the D gene could be TRBD1 or TRBD2 (5 bases each). Germline CDR1 reads SGHRS; CDR2 reads YFSETQ. The CDR3 consists of 14 residues. V was shortened by 3 bases and J by 3 bases, with 10 bases between the two germline ends.

The CDR3 sequence is CASSYTKETEQFF. In DNA form, the CDR3 reads TGTGCCAGCAGTTATACAAAGGAGACTGAGCAGTTCTTC. J is TRBJ2-1 and V is TRBV6-5, with no clear D. V lost 3 bases and J 9 bases, leaving 12 bases between the germline ends. CDR3 length: 13 amino acids. Germline assignment: CDR1 MNHEY and CDR2 SVGAGI.

This chain joins TRBV6-6 and TRBJ1-2; TRBD1 aligns across 7 bases. V shed 6 bases, J shed 4 bases, and the junction held 5 bases outside the gene matches. From germline, CDR1 is MNHNY and CDR2 SVGAGI (reference sequence). The CDR3 totals 13 residues. As DNA, the CDR3 is TGTGCCAGCAGCTTACAGGGGAGCTATGGCTACACCTTC. This gives the protein CASSLQGSYGYTF.

The rearrangement uses TRBV6-5 and TRBJ2-3, with 10 bases aligning to TRBD2. The CDR3 sequence is 15 residues long. Germline V lookup: CDR1 MNHEY, CDR2 SVGAGI. J gave up 1 base and V 6 bases, and 4 bases lay outside the gene matches. In DNA form, the CDR3 reads TGTGCCAGCAGGCGGGGGACTAGCGGCACAGATACGCAGTATTTT. Translating it yields CASRRGTSGTDTQYF.

The chain joins TRBV5-1 to TRBJ1-1, with D unclear. The ends were cut back, 4 bases at V and 10 bases at J, with 11 bases in the middle. CDR1 and CDR2 (germline): SGHRS, YFSETQ. The CDR3 is 11 residues long. The CDR3 loop is CASSPGSGAFF. CDR3 DNA sequence: TGCGCCAGCAGCCCCGGGTCCGGAGCTTTCTTT.

J is TRBJ1-5 and V is TRBV6-1, with D unclear. Germline-derived CDR1 and CDR2 are MNHNS and SASEGT. This CDR3 is 15 amino acids long. The V end lost 8 bases, the J end lost 0 bases, and 14 bases lay between the germline ends. CDR3 loop: CASQYTENSNQPQHF. Here the CDR3 DNA reads TGTGCCAGCCAGTATACAGAGAATAGCAATCAGCCCCAGCATTTT.

CDR3 DNA sequence: TGCGCCAGCAGCTTCGGCCCTCTGGGGTCATACGAGCAGTACTTC. Translation gives CASSFGPLGSYEQYF. The chain joins TRBV5-1 to TRBJ2-7; D unresolved. Germline loops: CDR1 SGHRS, CDR2 YFSETQ. This CDR3 is built from 15 residues. V lost 2 bases, J lost 4 bases, and 16 bases lay in between.

The chain employs TRBV6-5 and TRBJ2-2, with no clear D. Germline V gives CDR1 MNHEY, CDR2 SVGAGI. The ends were cut back, 2 bases at V and 8 bases at J, with 9 bases in the middle. The CDR3 extends over 13 amino acids. The CDR3 nucleotides are TGTGCCAGCAGTTACCGCTCTCAGGGGGAGCTGTTTTTT. It translates to CASSYRSQGELFF.